Detailed here is one T cell receptor (beta chain). The antigen is unknown. TCRdb's copy holds only in-frame clones and misses some; the assay was immunoSEQ multiplex PCR. The table lists approximately 17,000 clones, about 65% of them singletons. This entry is derived from a study of PD-1 blockade in classical Hodgkin lymphoma. Trimming shortened V by 3 bases and J by 10 bases, and 10 bases separated the two germline ends. CDR3 length: 13 residues. Per the germline V gene, CDR1 is MNHEY and CDR2 is SMNVEV (reference sequence). Stated time point: cycle 4 day 1 (C4D1), after around six weeks of nivolumab. Relapse after autologous stem cell transplantation occurred in every patient, and brentuximab vedotin exposure varied. Study-wide results and limits: Individuals who commenced nivolumab within less than 1 year of ASCT were excluded. Healthy donors were reported to have higher baseline TCR diversity than newly diagnosed patients.

The TCR comes from a human donor with classical Hodgkin lymphoma. The J gene is TRBJ1-6, the V gene TRBV27; unclear D gene. The specimen was peripheral blood mononuclear cells (PBMCs), collected before the fourth cycle of nivolumab. The CDR3 sequence is CASSLWVDSPLHF. The CDR3 nucleotides are TGTGCCAGCAGTTTGTGGGTAGACTCACCCCTCCACTTT.